Here is one TCR beta chain with its context. Its cognate antigen is unknown. Germline V gene sequence: CDR1 SGHRS, CDR2 YFSETQ. This CDR3 is built from 14 residues. With V trimmed by 4 bases and J by 3 bases, 6 bases remained unmatched. Clones were sequenced by immunoSEQ multiplex PCR, and TCRdb holds only the in-frame ones, with some missing. The repertoire holds about 80,000 clones, with approximately 89% as singletons. The source of the sample is a study of OX40 agonist ivuxolimab in advanced cancers. In the study overall: Patient treatment consisted of intravenous ivuxolimab administration every 2 weeks at 0.01 to 10 mg/kg. One hepatocellular carcinoma and a couple of cutaneous melanoma patients partially responded. Mean age around 60 years, range about 20 to 79; around 80% male. Findings and caveats of the study: Within 6 weeks, CD4+ and CD8+ blood T cells expanded clonally at 0.1 to 3.0 mg/kg.

This clonotype was obtained from an adult with an advanced solid tumor such as melanoma, head and neck, liver or kidney cancer. The material sequenced was CD4+ or CD8+ T cells sorted from blood, taken in a trial of the OX40 agonist ivuxolimab. The chain links TRBV5-1 to TRBJ2-7, with 8 bases identical to TRBD1. The DNA for the CDR3 is TGCGCCAGCAGCAAGACAGGGGAGAACTACGAGCAGTACTTC. Protein: CASSKTGENYEQYF.